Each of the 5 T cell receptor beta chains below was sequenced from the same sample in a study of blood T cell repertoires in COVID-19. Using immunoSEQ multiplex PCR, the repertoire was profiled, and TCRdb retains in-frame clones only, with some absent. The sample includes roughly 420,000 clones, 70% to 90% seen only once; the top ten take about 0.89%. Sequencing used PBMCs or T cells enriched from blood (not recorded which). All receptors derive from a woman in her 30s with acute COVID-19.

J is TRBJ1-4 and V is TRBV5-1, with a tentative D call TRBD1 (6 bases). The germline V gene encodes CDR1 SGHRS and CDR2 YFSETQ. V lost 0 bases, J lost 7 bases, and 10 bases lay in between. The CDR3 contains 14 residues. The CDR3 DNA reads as TGCGCCAGCAGCTTGGGGGACACAATTGAAAAACTGTTTTTT. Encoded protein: CASSLGDTIEKLFF.

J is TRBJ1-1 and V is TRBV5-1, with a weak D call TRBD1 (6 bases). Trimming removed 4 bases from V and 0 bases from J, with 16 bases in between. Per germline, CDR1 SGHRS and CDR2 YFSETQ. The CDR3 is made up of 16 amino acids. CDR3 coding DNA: TGCGCCAGCAGCCGATACGACAGGCCCATGAACACTGAAGCTTTCTTT. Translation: CASSRYDRPMNTEAFF.

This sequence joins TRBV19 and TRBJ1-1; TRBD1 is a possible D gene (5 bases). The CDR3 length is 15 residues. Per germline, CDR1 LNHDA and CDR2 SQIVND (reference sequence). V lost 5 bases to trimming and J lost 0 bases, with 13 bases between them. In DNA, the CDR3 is TGTGCCAGTAGTCAGCGGGACGCTTTGAACACTGAAGCTTTCTTT. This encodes CASSQRDALNTEAFF.

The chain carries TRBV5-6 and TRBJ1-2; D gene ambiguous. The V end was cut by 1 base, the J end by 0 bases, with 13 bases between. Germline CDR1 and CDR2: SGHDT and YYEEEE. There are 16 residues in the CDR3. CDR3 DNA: TGTGCCAGCAGCTTGCCCCAGTGGCGGTCTAACTATGGCTACACCTTC. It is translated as CASSLPQWRSNYGYTF.

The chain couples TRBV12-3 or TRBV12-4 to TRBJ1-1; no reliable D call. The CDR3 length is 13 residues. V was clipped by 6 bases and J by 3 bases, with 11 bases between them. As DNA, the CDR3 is TGTGCCAGCAGGCGAAACAGCTACACTGAAGCTTTCTTT. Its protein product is CASRRNSYTEAFF.